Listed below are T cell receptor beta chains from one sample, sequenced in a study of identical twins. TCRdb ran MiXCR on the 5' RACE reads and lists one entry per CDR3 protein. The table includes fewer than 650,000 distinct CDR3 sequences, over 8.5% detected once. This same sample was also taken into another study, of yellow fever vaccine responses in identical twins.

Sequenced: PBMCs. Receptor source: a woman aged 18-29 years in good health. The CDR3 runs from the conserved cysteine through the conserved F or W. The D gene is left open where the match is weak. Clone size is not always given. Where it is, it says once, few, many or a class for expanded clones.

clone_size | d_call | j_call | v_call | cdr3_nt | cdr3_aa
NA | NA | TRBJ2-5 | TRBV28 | TGTGCCAGCAGTTACCCCAACAGGGATGGGACAGAGACCCAGTACTTC | CASSYPNRDGTETQYF
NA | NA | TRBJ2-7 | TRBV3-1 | TGTGCCAGCAGCCAAGAGACGAATACCTACGAGCAGTACTTC | CASSQETNTYEQYF
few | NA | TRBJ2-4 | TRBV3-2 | TGTGCCAGCAGCCCATTTACGGACAGGGAGGACATTCAGTACTTC | CASSPFTDREDIQYF
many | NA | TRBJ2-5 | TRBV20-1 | TGCAGTGCTATGGACTCCCATACGGAGACCCAGTACTTC | CSAMDSHTETQYF
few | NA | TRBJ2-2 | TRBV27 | TGTGCCAGCAGTCCACTACAGAACACCGGGGAGCTGTTTTTT | CASSPLQNTGELFF
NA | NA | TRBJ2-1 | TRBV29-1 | TGCAGCGCCGGTCGGGAGAACAATGAGCAGTTCTTC | CSAGRENNEQFF
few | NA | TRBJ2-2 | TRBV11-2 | TGTGCCAGCAGCCGTAATGTTATCACCGGGGAGCTGTTTTTT | CASSRNVITGELFF
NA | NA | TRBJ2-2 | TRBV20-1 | TGCAGTGCTAGAGCGGGAGCCTCGAACACCGGGGAGCTGATTTTT | CSARAGASNTGELIF
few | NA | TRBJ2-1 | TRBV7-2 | TGTGCCAGCAGCCCTAAGGTTGGGACCAATGAGCAGTTCTTC | CASSPKVGTNEQFF
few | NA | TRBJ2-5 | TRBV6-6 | TGTGCCAGCACCCAAGGGGGTGAAGAGACCCAGTACTTC | CASTQGGEETQYF
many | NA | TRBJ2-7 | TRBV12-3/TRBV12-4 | TGTGCCAGCAGTTTGGACTGGGAGCAGTACTTC | CASSLDWEQYF
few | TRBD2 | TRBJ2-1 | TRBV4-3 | TGCGCCAGCAGCCAAGATCGGGCTAGCGGACTCTACAATGAGCAGTTCTTC | CASSQDRASGLYNEQFF
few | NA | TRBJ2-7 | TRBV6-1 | TGTGCCAGCACGCCGAGCACCTACGAGCAGTACTTC | CASTPSTYEQYF
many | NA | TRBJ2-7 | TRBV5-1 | TGCGCCAGCAAAGCAACGGGTAGCTCCTACGAGCAGTACTTC | CASKATGSSYEQYF
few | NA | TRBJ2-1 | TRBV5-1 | TGCGCCAGCAGCAAAACTCCCGTTAAAGAATACAATGAGCAGTTCTTC | CASSKTPVKEYNEQFF
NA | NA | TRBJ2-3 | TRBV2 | TGTGCCAGCAGTGAAGGCGGCTTTAGCACAGATACGCAGTATTTT | CASSEGGFSTDTQYF
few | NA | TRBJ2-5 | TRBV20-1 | TGCTCTTTGAAGGGGGGGCGCCGGAAACAAGAGACCCAGTACTTC | CSLKGGRRKQETQYF
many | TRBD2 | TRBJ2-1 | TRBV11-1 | TGTGCCAGCAGTTTAGCGGGAGGAGATGAGCAGTTCTTC | CASSLAGGDEQFF
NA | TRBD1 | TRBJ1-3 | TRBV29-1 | TGCAGCGTTACAGGGGAAACAGCTGGAAACACCATATATTTT | CSVTGETAGNTIYF
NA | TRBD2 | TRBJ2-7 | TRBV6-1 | TGTGCCAGCAATCTAGCGGGAGGGCCGGACGAGCAGTACTTC | CASNLAGGPDEQYF
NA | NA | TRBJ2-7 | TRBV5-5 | TGTGCCAGCAGCCCCGCTTGGGGAACTACCTCCTACGAGCAGTACTTC | CASSPAWGTTSYEQYF
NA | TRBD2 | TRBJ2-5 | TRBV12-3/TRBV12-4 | TGTGCCAGCAGTTTAGTATTGCGACTAGCGGGGGCCAAAGAGACCCAGTACTTC | CASSLVLRLAGAKETQYF
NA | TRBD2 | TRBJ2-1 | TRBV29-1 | TGCAGCGTCATAACTAGCGGGACGGGGTTCTTC | CSVITSGTGFF
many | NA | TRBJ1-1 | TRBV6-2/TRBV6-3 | TGTGCCAGCGGTCTTGGGGTGAACACTGAAGCTTTCTTT | CASGLGVNTEAFF
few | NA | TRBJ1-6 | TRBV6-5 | TGTGCCAGCAGTTCCCTAGGACCGGATAATTCACCCCTCCACTTT | CASSSLGPDNSPLHF
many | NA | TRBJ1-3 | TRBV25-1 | TGTGCCAGCAGTGAATCCCGGACAGTATCAGGAAACACCATATATTTT | CASSESRTVSGNTIYF
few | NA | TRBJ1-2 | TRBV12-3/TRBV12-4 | TGTGCCAGCAGTCCCTCCGGCAGGGAGAACTATGGCTACACCTTC | CASSPSGRENYGYTF
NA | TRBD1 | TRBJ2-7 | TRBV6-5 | TGTGCCAGCAGTTATTGGACAGGGGCCTACGAGCAGTACTTC | CASSYWTGAYEQYF
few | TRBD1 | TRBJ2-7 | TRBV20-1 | TGCAGTGCTGAGGACAGGGGATACTCATACGAGCAGTACTTC | CSAEDRGYSYEQYF
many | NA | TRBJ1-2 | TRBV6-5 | TGTGCCAGCAGTTACGGGCAGCCAAACTATGGCTACACCTTC | CASSYGQPNYGYTF
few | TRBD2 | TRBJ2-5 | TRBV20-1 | TGCAGTGCTTCCACTAGCGCCGAGACCCAGTACTTC | CSASTSAETQYF
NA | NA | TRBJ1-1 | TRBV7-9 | TGTGCCGGCAGCTTGGGCGGCGGCGTGATGACTGAAGCTTTCTTT | CAGSLGGGVMTEAFF
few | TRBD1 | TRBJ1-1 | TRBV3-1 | TGTGCCAGCAGCCAACGGGACAGGGTCTATACTGAAGCTTTCTTT | CASSQRDRVYTEAFF
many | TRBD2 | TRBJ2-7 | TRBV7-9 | TGTGCCAGCAGCAGGGGACTAGCGGGGGACGTCTACGAGCAGTACTTC | CASSRGLAGDVYEQYF
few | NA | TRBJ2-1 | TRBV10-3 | TGTGCCATCAGTGAGTCGTCGGCGGGAAGATACAATGAGCAGTTCTTC | CAISESSAGRYNEQFF
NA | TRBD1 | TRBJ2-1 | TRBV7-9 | TGTGCCAGCAGCTTAGACTCCGGACAGGGTACGAATGAGCAGTTCTTC | CASSLDSGQGTNEQFF
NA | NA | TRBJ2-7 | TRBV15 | TGTGCCACCAGCAGATCAGGGCGTAGCGGTTACGAGCAGTACTTC | CATSRSGRSGYEQYF
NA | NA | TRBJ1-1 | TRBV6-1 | TGTGCCAGCAGAGACCTACTCGAACCCCTTGAAGCTTTCTTT | CASRDLLEPLEAFF
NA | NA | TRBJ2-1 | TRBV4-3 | TGCGCCAGCAGCCAAGGCGGGCTAGCCACGGATGAGCAGTTCTTC | CASSQGGLATDEQFF
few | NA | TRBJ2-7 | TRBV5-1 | TGCGCCAGCAGCTTTCGTTTTGGTCAGCAGTACTTC | CASSFRFGQQYF
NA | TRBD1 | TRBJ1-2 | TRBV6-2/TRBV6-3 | TGTGCCAGCAGTTACCCGACAGGGGCCTATGGCTACACCTTC | CASSYPTGAYGYTF
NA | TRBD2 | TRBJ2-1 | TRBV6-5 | TGTGCCAGCAGTTATAGCGGGGGAGATTCCTACAATGAGCAGTTCTTC | CASSYSGGDSYNEQFF
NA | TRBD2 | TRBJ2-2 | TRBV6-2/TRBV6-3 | TGTGCCAGCAGCCCGGGAGGAGGGTCCGGGGAGCTGTTTTTT | CASSPGGGSGELFF
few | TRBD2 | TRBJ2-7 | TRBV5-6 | TGTGCCAGCAGCTTGGTAGCGGGAGGGTTCCACGAGCAGTACTTC | CASSLVAGGFHEQYF
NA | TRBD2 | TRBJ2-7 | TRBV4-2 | TGTGCCAGCAGCCAAGATACTAGCGGGGGGGCCGTCAACGAGCAGTACTTC | CASSQDTSGGAVNEQYF
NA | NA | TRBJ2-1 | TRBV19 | TGTGCCAGTAGTATATCCCCCTACAATGAGCAGTTCTTC | CASSISPYNEQFF
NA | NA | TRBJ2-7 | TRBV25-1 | TGTGCCAGCAGTGATGCGGGTGGAAGCTCCTACGAGCAGTACTTC | CASSDAGGSSYEQYF
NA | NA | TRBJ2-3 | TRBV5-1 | TGCGCCAGCAGCTTGGAGAGTCACACAGATACGCAGTATTTT | CASSLESHTDTQYF
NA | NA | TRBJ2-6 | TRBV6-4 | TGTGCCACTCGGGGCGCAGGGGCCAACGTCCTGACTTTC | CATRGAGANVLTF
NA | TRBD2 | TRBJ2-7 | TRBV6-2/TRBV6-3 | TGTGCCAGCAGCACCAGCTCTAGCGGGGTCTCCTACGAGCAGTACTTC | CASSTSSSGVSYEQYF
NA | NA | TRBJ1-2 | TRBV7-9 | TGTGCCAGCAGCTCCGCAGGACCCTATGGCTACACCTTC | CASSSAGPYGYTF
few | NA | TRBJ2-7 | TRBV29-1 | TGCAGCGTTAGGGGGGCAAACTCCTACGAGCAGTACTTC | CSVRGANSYEQYF